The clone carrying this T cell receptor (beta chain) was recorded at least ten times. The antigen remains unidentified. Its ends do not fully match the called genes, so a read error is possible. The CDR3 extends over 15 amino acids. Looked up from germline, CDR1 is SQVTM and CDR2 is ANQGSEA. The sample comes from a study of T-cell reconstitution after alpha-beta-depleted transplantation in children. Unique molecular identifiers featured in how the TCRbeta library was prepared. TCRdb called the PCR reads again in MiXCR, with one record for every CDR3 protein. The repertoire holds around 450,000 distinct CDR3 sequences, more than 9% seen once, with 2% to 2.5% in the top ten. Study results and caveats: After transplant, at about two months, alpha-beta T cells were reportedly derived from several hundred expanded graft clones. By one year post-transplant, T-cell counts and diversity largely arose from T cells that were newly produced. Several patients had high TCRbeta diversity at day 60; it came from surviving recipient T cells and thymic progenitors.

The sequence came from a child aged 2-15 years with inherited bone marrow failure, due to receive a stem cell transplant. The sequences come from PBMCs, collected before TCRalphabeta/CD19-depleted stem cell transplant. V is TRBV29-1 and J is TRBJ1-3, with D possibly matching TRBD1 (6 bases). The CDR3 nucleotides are TGCAGCGTTCAAGATACAGGGAGCTCTGGAAACACCATATATTTT. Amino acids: CSVQDTGSSGNTIYF.